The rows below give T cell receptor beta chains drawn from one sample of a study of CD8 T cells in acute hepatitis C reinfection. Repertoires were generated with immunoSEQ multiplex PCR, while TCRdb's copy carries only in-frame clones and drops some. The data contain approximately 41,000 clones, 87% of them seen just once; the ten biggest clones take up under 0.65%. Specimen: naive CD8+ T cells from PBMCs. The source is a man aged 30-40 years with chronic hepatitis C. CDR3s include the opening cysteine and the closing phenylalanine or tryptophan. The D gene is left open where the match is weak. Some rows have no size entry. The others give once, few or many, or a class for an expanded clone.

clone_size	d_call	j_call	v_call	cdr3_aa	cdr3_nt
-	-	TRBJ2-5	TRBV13	CASSLDETQYF	TGTGCCAGCAGCTTAGACGAGACCCAGTACTTC
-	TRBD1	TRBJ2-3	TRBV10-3	CAISAAIYRGEDTDTQYF	TGTGCCATCAGTGCCGCAATTTACAGGGGCGAGGACACAGATACGCAGTATTTT
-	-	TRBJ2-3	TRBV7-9	CASSLRTDTQYF	TGTGCCAGCAGCTTACGCACAGATACGCAGTATTTT
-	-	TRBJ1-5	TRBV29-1	CSVEERTGFNQPQHF	TGCAGCGTTGAAGAGAGAACAGGGTTCAATCAGCCCCAGCATTTT
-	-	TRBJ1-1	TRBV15	CATSRDTPEAFF	TGTGCCACCAGCAGAGATACCCCCGAAGCTTTCTTT
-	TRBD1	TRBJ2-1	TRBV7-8	CASSSGTGGPNEQFF	TGTGCCAGCAGCTCCGGGACAGGGGGCCCGAATGAGCAGTTCTTC
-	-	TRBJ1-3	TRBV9	CASSGSGLLGNTIYF	TGTGCCAGCAGCGGTTCCGGGCTACTCGGAAACACCATATATTTT
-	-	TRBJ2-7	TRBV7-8	CASTRLVDHEQYF	TGTGCCAGCACAAGGCTAGTCGACCACGAGCAGTACTTC
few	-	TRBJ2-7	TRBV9	CASSAASGTSYEQYF	TGTGCCAGCAGCGCCGCTTCCGGGACCAGCTACGAGCAGTACTTC
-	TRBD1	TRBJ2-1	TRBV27	CASSLKTGGNEQFF	TGTGCCAGCAGTTTAAAAACAGGGGGCAATGAGCAGTTCTTC
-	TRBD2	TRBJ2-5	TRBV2	CASSRRAGWEETQYF	TGTGCCAGCAGCCGCCGAGCGGGGTGGGAAGAGACCCAGTACTTC
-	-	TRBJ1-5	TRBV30	CAWSDVSNQPQHF	TGTGCCTGGAGTGACGTTAGCAATCAGCCCCAGCATTTT
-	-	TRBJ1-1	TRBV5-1	CASSQSRGMNTEAFF	TGCGCCAGCAGTCAATCACGGGGCATGAACACTGAAGCTTTCTTT
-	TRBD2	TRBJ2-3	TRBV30	CAWSPSGASTDTQYF	TGTGCCTGGAGTCCTAGCGGGGCTAGCACAGATACGCAGTATTTT